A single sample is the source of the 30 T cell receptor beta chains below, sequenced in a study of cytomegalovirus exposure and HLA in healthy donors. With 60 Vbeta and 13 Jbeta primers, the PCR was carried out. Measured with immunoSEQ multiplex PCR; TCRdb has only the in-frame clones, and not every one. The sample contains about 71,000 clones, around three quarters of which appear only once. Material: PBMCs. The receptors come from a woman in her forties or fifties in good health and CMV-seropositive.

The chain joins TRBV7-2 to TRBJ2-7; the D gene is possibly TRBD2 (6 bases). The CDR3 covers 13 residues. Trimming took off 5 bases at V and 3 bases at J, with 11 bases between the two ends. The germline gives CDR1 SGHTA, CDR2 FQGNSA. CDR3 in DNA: TGTGCCAGCAGCCGGGACTCCCGCTACGAGCAGTACTTC. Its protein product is CASSRDSRYEQYF.

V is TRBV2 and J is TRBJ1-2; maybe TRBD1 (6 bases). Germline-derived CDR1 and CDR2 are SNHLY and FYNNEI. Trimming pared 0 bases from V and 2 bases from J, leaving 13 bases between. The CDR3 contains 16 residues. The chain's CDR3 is CASSEALRDRNYGYTF. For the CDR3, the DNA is TGTGCCAGCAGTGAAGCGCTTCGAGACAGGAACTATGGCTACACCTTC.

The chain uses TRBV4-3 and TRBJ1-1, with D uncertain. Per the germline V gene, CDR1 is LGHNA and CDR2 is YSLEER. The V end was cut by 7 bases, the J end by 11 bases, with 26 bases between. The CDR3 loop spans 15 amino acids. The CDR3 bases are TGCGCCAGCACTATCGGCCAGACGGATCTTACTACGGCTTTCTTT. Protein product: CASTIGQTDLTTAFF.

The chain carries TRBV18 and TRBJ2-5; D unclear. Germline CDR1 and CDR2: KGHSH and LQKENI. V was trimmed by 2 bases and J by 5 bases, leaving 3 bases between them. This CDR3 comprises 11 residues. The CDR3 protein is CASSPGETQYF. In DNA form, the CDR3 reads TGTGCCAGCTCACCAGGCGAGACCCAGTACTTC.

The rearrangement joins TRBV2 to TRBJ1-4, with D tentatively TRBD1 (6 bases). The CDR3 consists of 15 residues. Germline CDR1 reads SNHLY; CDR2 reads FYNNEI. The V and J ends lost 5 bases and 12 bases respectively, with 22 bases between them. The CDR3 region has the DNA TGTGCCAGCAGTAACCCGTCAGGGGCCCCTCGGGAACTGTTTTTT. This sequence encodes CASSNPSGAPRELFF.

The CDR3 protein is CASSPRTGYGYTF. The CDR3 nucleotides are TGTGCCAGCAGCCCCCGGACAGGCTATGGCTACACCTTC. The rearrangement links TRBV28 to TRBJ1-2, with 7 bases that match TRBD1. The CDR3 consists of 13 residues. CDR1 MDHEN and CDR2 SYDVKM come from the germline V gene. V lost 6 bases and J lost 4; bases outside the gene matches: 5.

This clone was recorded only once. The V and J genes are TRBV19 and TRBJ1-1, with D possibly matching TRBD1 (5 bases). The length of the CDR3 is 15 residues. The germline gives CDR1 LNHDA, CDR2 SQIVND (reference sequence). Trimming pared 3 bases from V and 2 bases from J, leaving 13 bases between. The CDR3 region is CASSIWSTGNTEAFF. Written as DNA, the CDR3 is TGTGCCAGTAGTATCTGGTCTACAGGTAACACTGAAGCTTTCTTT.

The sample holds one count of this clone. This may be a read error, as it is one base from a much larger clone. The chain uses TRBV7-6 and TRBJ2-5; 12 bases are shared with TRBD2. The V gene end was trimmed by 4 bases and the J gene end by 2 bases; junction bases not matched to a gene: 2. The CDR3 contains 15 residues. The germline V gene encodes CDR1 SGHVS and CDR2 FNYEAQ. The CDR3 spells CASSSTSGGQETQYF. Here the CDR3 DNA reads TGTGCCAGCAGCTCGACTAGCGGGGGACAAGAGACCCAGTACTTC.

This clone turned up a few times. The DNA for the CDR3 is TGTGCCAGCAGTTACTCGAGCCGAGGCGTGGGAGAGACCCAGTACTTC. Its translation is CASSYSSRGVGETQYF. V and J are TRBV6-5 and TRBJ2-5, with D unclear. The CDR3 is 16 residues long. V was trimmed by 0 bases and J by 4 bases, leaving 15 bases between them. Germline V gene data show CDR1 as MNHEY and CDR2 as SVGAGI.

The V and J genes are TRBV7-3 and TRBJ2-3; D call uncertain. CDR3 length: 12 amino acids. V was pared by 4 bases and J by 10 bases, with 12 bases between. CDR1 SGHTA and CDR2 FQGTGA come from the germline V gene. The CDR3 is CASSSTAYPQYF. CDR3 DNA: TGTGCCAGCAGCTCAACGGCTTACCCGCAGTATTTT.

CDR3 loop: CASSVGPLNTEAFF. The CDR3 bases are TGTGCCAGCAGCGTAGGGCCCCTGAACACTGAAGCTTTCTTT. This chain connects TRBV9 to TRBJ1-1; no definite D call. This CDR3 contains 14 residues. Per the germline V gene, CDR1 is SGDLS and CDR2 is YYNGEE. V lost 0 bases and J lost 0, with 6 bases in between.

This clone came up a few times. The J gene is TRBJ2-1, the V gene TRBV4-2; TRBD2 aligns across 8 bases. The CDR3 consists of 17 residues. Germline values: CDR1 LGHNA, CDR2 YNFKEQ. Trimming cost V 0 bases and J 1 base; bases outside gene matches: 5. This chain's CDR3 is CASSQDLAGGSYNEQFF. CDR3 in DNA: TGTGCCAGCAGCCAAGATCTGGCGGGAGGTTCCTACAATGAGCAGTTCTTC.

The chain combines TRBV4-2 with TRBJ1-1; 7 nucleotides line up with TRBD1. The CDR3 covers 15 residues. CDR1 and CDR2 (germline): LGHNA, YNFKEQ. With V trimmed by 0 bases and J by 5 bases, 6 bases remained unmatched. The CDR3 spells CASSQDTGARTEAFF. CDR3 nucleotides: TGTGCCAGCAGCCAAGACACAGGGGCTAGAACTGAAGCTTTCTTT.

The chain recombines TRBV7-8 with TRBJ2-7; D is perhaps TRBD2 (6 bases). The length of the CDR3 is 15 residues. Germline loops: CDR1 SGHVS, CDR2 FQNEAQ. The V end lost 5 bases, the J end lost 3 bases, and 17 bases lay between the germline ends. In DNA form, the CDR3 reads TGTGCCAGCAGCGGCGGGGTAACCACCAGCTACGAGCAGTACTTC. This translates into CASSGGVTTSYEQYF. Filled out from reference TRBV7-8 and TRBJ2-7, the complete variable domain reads GAGVSQSPRYKVAKRGQDVALRCDPISGHVSLFWYQQALGQGPEFLTYFQNEAQLDKSGLPSDRFFAERPEGSVSTLKIQRTQQEDSAVYLCASSGGVTTSYEQYFGPGTRLTVT.

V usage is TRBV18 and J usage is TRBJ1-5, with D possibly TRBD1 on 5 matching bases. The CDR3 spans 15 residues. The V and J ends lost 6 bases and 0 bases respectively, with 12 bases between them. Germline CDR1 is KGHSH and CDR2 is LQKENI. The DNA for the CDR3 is TGTGCCAGCTCGCCGACAGACCCTAGCAATCAGCCCCAGCATTTT. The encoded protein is CASSPTDPSNQPQHF. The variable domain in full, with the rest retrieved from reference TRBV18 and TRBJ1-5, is NAGVMQNPRHLVRRRGQEARLRCSPMKGHSHVYWYRQLPEEGLKFMVYLQKENIIDESGMPKERFSAEFPKEGPSILRIQQVVRGDSAAYFCASSPTDPSNQPQHFGDGTRLSIL.

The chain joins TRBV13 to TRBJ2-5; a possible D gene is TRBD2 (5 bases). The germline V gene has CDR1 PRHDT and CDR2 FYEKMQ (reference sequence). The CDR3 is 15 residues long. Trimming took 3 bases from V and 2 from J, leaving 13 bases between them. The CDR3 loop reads CASSLQTITQETQYF. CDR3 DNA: TGTGCCAGCAGCTTGCAGACTATAACACAAGAGACCCAGTACTTC.

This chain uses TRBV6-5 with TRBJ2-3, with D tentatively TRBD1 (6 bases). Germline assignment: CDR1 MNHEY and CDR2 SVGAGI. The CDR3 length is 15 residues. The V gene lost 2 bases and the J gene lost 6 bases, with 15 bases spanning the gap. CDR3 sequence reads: CASSYVGGGEDTQYF. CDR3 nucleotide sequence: TGTGCCAGCAGTTACGTAGGGGGTGGTGAGGATACGCAGTATTTT.

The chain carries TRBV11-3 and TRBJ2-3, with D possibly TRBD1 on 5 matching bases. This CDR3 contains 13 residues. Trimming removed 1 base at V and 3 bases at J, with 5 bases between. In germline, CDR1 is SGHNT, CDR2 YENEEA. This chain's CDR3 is CASSLGQTDTQYF. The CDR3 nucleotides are TGTGCCAGCAGCTTAGGACAGACAGATACGCAGTATTTT.

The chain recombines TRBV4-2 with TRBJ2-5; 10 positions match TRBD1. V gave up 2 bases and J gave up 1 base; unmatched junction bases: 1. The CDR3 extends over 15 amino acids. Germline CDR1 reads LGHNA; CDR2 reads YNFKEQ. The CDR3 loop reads CASSQRQGAQETQYF. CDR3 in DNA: TGTGCCAGCAGCCAAAGACAGGGGGCCCAAGAGACCCAGTACTTC.

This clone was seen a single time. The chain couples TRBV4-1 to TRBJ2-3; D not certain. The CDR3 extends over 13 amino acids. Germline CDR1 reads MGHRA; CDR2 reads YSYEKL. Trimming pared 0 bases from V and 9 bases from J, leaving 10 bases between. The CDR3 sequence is CASSQDQIGTQYF. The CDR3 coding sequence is TGCGCCAGCAGCCAAGATCAGATCGGGACGCAGTATTTT.

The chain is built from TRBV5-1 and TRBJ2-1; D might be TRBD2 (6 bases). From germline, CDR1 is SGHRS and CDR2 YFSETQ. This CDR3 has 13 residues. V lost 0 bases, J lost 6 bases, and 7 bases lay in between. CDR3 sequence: CASSLGGVNEQFF. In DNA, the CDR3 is TGCGCCAGCAGCTTGGGCGGGGTCAATGAGCAGTTCTTC.

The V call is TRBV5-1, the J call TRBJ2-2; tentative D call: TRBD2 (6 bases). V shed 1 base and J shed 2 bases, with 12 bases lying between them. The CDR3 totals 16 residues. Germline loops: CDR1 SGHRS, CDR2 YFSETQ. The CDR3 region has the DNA TGCGCCAGCAGCTTGTGGGGGGAGCCCAACACCGGGGAGCTGTTTTTT. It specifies CASSLWGEPNTGELFF.

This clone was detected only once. CDR3 protein: CASSLGSWTGVTGELFF. The CDR3 nucleotides are TGCGCCAGCAGCTTGGGTTCCTGGACAGGGGTCACCGGGGAGCTGTTTTTT. The V and J genes are TRBV5-1 and TRBJ2-2; the match to TRBD1 covers 9 bases. V lost 0 bases and J lost 4; bases outside the gene matches: 7. Per the germline V gene, CDR1 is SGHRS and CDR2 is YFSETQ. The CDR3 covers 17 residues.

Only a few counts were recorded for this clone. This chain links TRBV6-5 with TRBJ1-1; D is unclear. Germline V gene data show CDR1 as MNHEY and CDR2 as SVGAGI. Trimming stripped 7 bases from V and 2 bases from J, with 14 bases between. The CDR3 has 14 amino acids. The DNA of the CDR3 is TGTGCCAGCAATCTAGACGGCACCAACACTGAAGCTTTCTTT. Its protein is CASNLDGTNTEAFF.

This chain's CDR3 is CASSSRGRENEKLFF. CDR3 coding DNA: TGTGCCAGCAGCTCTAGAGGTCGAGAGAATGAAAAACTGTTTTTT. This chain connects TRBV11-2 to TRBJ1-4, with D unclear. V was pared by 4 bases and J by 5 bases, with 14 bases between. CDR3 length: 15 amino acids. Per the germline V gene, CDR1 is SGHAT and CDR2 is FQNNGV. Looking up the rest from reference TRBV11-2 and TRBJ1-4 gives the full variable domain: EAGVAQSPRYKIIEKRQSVAFWCNPISGHATLYWYQQILGQGPKLLIQFQNNGVVDDSQLPKDRFSAERLKGVDSTLKIQPAKLEDSAVYLCASSSRGRENEKLFFGSGTQLSVL.

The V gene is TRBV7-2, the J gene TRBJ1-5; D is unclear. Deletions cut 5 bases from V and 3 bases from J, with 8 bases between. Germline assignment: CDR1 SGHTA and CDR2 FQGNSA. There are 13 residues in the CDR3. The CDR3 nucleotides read TGTGCCAGCAGCCAAAATCCCAATCAGCCCCAGCATTTT. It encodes CASSQNPNQPQHF.

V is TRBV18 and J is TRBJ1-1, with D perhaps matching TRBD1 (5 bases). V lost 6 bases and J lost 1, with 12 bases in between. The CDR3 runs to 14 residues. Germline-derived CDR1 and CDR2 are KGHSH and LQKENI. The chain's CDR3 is CASSPGETNTEAFF. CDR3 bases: TGTGCCAGCTCCCCGGGGGAGACGAACACTGAAGCTTTCTTT. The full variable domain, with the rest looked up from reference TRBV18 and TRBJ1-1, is NAGVMQNPRHLVRRRGQEARLRCSPMKGHSHVYWYRQLPEEGLKFMVYLQKENIIDESGMPKERFSAEFPKEGPSILRIQQVVRGDSAAYFCASSPGETNTEAFFGQGTRLTVV.

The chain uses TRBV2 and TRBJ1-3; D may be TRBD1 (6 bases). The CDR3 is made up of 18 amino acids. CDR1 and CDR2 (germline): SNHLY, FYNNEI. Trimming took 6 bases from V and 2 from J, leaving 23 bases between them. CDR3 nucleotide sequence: TGTGCCAGCAGATTAGGCGCCCCGGGGACAATGACTGGAAACACCATATATTTT. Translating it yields CASRLGAPGTMTGNTIYF.

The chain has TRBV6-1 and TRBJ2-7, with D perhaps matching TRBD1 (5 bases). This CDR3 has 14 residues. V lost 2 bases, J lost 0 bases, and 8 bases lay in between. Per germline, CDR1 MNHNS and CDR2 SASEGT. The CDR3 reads CASSEWGNSYEQYF. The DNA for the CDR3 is TGTGCCAGCAGTGAATGGGGCAACTCCTACGAGCAGTACTTC.

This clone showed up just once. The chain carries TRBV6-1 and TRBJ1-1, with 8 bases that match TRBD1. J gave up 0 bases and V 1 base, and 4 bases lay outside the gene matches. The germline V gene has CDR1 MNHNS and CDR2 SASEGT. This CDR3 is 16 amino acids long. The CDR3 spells CASSEVGQVMNTEAFF. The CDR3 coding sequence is TGTGCCAGCAGTGAAGTGGGACAGGTCATGAACACTGAAGCTTTCTTT.